Listed below are T cell receptor beta chains from one sample, sequenced in a study of cytomegalovirus exposure and HLA in healthy donors. The table came from immunoSEQ multiplex PCR; TCRdb's copy has only in-frame clones and leaves some out. The table shows approximately 190,000 clones, with about 89% occurring only once. Sequenced material: PBMCs. Every receptor here comes from a man between 25 and 39 years old in good health and CMV-seronegative. The CDR3 runs from the conserved cysteine through the conserved F or W.

j_call v_call cdr3_aa
TRBJ2-5 TRBV19 CASSGTGGETQYF
TRBJ2-5 TRBV6-1 CASRPGTGLTETQYF
TRBJ2-3 TRBV11-1 CASSFLWGQGAGDTQYF
TRBJ2-2 TRBV7-8 CASSLYFGSDTGELFF
TRBJ1-3 TRBV5-1 CASSPTTGSGNTIYF
TRBJ1-1 TRBV18 CASSPSTGKNTEAFF
TRBJ1-3 TRBV25-1 CASSGSGLEGSGNTIYF
TRBJ2-3 TRBV10-3 CAIRDTDTQYF
TRBJ1-6 TRBV6-6 CASSYEFGLPLHF
TRBJ2-3 TRBV7-2 CASSLGRHTQYF
TRBJ2-6 TRBV19 CASTEWTDVNSGANVLTF
TRBJ2-1 TRBV28 CASSSGGPSYNEQFF
TRBJ2-3 TRBV28 CASTPGPDTQYF
TRBJ2-5 TRBV10-3 CAISDDATGFSQETQYF
TRBJ2-7 TRBV7-2 CASSSPISGGASSYEQYF
TRBJ2-3 TRBV25-1 CASSAMTGTSADTQYF
TRBJ1-2 TRBV28 CASSFPTTGYYGYTF
TRBJ2-2 TRBV19 CATRRQGAGELFF
TRBJ1-1 TRBV28 CASSSFPEAFF
TRBJ1-2 TRBV19 CASSTSVIYGYTF
TRBJ2-5 TRBV19 CASSIRQGETQYF
TRBJ2-3 TRBV7-6 CACQLGGLTDTQYF
TRBJ2-1 TRBV4-2 CASSQDGQRGGNEQFF
TRBJ2-7 TRBV27 CASSAGQSYEQYF
TRBJ2-4 TRBV5-6 CASSLGQGNIQYF
TRBJ2-7 TRBV2 CASSGGFPRQYF
TRBJ2-1 TRBV28 CASRTGDNEQFF
TRBJ2-1 TRBV7-2 CASSTRQGYSYNEQFF
TRBJ2-2 TRBV5-4 CASAEMVDTGELFF
TRBJ1-1 TRBV7-9 CASSLMAPQSGESFF
TRBJ2-2 TRBV7-6 CASSLAGNTGELFF
TRBJ2-1 TRBV19 CASRGLAGFNEQFF
TRBJ2-5 TRBV27 CASSRPGSSETQYF